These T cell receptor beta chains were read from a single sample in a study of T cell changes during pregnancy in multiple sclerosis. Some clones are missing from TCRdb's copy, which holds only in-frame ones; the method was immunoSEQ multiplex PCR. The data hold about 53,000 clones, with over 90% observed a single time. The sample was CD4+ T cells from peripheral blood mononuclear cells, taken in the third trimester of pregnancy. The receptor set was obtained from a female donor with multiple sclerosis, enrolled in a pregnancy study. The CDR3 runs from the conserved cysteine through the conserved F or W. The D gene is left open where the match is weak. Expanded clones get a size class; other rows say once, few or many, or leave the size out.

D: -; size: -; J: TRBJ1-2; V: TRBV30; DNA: TGTGCCTGGAGTGTACGGGGGAACTATGGCTACACCTTC; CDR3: CAWSVRGNYGYTF
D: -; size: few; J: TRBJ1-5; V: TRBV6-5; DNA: TGTGCCAGCAGCCAACGTCCAGGCAATCAGCCCCAGCATTTT; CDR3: CASSQRPGNQPQHF
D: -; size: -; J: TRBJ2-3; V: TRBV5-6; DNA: TGTGCCAGCAGCTTGGTGGCAGGGGGCACAGATACGCAGTATTTT; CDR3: CASSLVAGGTDTQYF
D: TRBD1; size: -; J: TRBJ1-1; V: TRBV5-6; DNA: TGTGCCAGCAGCTTCGGGACAGCCAATGAAGCTTTCTTT; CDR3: CASSFGTANEAFF
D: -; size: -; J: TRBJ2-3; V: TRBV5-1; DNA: TGCGCCAGCAGCTTGGCCATTGGGGTTCGGGGGTCTAGCACAGATACGCAGTATTTT; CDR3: CASSLAIGVRGSSTDTQYF
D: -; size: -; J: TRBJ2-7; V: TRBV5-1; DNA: TGCGCCAGCAACTTGGGTGGGACTCGACTTGAGAGGCAGTACTTC; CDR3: CASNLGGTRLERQYF
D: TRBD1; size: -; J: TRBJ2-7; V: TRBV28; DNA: TGTGCCAGCAGTTTTCAGGGACAGGCACCCTACGAGCAGTACTTC; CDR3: CASSFQGQAPYEQYF
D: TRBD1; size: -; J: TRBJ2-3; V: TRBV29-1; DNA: TGCAGCGCCCGGACAGGGGGCACAGATACGCAGTATTTT; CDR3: CSARTGGTDTQYF
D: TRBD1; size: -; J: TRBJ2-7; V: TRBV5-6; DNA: TGTGCCAGCAGCTTGCGGGGACAGGGGGACTTGCTACTAGACTACGAGCAGTACTTC; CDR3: CASSLRGQGDLLLDYEQYF
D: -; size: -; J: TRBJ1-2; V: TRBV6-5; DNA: TGTGCCAGCAGCCAGGGCCGAAACTATGGCTACACCTTC; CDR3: CASSQGRNYGYTF
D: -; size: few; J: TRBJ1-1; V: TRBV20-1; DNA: TGCAGTGCGATCAGGGGCACTGAAGCTTTCTTT; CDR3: CSAIRGTEAFF
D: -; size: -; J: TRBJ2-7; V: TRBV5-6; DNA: TGTGCCAGCAGCTTGGGGCAGGACGAGCAGTACTTC; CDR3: CASSLGQDEQYF
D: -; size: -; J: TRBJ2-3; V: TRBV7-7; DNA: TGTGCTAGCAGCGTAATAAGCACAGATACGCAGTATTTT; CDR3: CASSVISTDTQYF
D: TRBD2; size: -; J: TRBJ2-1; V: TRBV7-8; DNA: TGTGCCAGCAGCATCCCGACTAGCGGGGGGGCCTACAATGAGCAGTTCTTC; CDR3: CASSIPTSGGAYNEQFF
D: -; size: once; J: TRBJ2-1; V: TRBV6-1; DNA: TGTGCCAGCCGGGAAGCGCCGGGTCTCAACATCTACAATGAGCAGTTCTTC; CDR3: CASREAPGLNIYNEQFF
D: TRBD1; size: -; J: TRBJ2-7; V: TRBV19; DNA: TGTGCCAGTAGTTCGGCACAGGGGGCCTGGTACGAGCAGTACTTC; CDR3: CASSSAQGAWYEQYF
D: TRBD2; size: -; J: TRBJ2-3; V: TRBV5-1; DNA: TGCGCCAGCAGCTTAGACCATAGCGGGAGCTCAGATACGCAGTATTTT; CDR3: CASSLDHSGSSDTQYF
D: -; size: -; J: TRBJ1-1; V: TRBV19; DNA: TGTGCCAGTAGCGTGAGGGCAAGGAACACTGAAGCTTTCTTT; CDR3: CASSVRARNTEAFF
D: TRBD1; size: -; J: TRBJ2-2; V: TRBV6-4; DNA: TGTGCCAGCAGCACCGGGACAGGCACCGGGGAGCTGTTTTTT; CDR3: CASSTGTGTGELFF
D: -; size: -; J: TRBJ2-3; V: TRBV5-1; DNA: TGCGCCAGCAGAAGGAGTGTCCCTAGCACAGATACGCAGTATTTT; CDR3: CASRRSVPSTDTQYF
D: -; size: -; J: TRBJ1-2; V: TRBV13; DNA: TGTGCCAGCAGCTACCGGACTGCAAACTATGGCTACACCTTC; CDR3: CASSYRTANYGYTF
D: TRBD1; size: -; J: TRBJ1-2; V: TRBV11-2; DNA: TGTGCCAGCAGCCCCGGGACAGGGAACAGGGATGGCTACACCTTC; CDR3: CASSPGTGNRDGYTF
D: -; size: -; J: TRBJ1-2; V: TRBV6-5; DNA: TGTGCCAGCAGTTACTCGAGGGCACCGAACTATGGCTACACCTTC; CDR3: CASSYSRAPNYGYTF
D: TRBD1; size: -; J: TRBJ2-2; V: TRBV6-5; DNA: TGTGCCAGCAGCGGGGACAGAAACACCGGGGAGCTGTTTTTT; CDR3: CASSGDRNTGELFF
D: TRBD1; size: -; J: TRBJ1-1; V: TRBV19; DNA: TGTGCCTGCGCCCGGGACAGGTTGTTGAACACTGAAGCTTTCTTT; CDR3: CACARDRLLNTEAFF
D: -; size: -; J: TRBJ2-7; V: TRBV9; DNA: TGTGCCAGCAGCGTAGCGGCAGGGTCCTACGAGCAGTACTTC; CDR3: CASSVAAGSYEQYF
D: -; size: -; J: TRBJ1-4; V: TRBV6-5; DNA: TGTGCCAGCAGTTACGAGGCTAATGAAAAACTGTTTTTT; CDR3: CASSYEANEKLFF
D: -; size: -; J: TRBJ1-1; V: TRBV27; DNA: TGTGCCAGCAGTTTGTCCCCTAACACTGAAGCTTTCTTT; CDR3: CASSLSPNTEAFF
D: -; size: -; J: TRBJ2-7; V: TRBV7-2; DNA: TGTGCCAGCAGCGGTCAGGGGAGCCTTTACGAGCAGTACTTC; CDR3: CASSGQGSLYEQYF
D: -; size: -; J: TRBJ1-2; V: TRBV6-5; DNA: TGTGCCAGCAGTTACTCCAATCGGGTTCTCTATGGCTACACCTTC; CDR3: CASSYSNRVLYGYTF
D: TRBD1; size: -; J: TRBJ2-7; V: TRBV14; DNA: TGTGCCAGCAGCCAGAGAGGGGTCGCAGGGGGCATCGTCGAGCAGTACTTC; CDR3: CASSQRGVAGGIVEQYF
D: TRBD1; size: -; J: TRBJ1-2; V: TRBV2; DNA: TGTGCCAGCACCCCAGGACAGGGGACTAACTATGGCTACACCTTC; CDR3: CASTPGQGTNYGYTF
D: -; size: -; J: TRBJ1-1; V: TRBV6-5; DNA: TGTGCCAGCAGATCCGTCGTCGAGGCTTTCTTT; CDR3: CASRSVVEAFF
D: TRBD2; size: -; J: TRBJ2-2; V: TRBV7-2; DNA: TGTGCCAGCAGCTCAGGACTAGCGGGGGGGCTAAGTCACGGGGAGCTGTTTTTT; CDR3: CASSSGLAGGLSHGELFF
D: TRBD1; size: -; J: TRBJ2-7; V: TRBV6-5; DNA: TGTGCCAGCAAGAAGACAGGGGGCTCCTACGAGCAGTACTTC; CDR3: CASKKTGGSYEQYF
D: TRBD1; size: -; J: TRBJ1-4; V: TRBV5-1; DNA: TGCGCCAGCAGCTTGGCTACAGGGGTGACGGAAAAACTGTTTTTT; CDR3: CASSLATGVTEKLFF
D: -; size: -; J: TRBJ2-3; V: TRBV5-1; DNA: TGCGCCAGCAGCTTGCGGGGGAGTGGCACAGATACGCAGTATTTT; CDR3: CASSLRGSGTDTQYF
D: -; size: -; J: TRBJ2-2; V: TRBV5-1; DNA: TGCGCCAGCAGCTTGGGAGACACCGGGGAGCTGTTTTTT; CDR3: CASSLGDTGELFF
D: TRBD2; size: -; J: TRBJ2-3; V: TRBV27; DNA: TGTGCCAGCAGTCCCTTACTAGCGGGGAGCACAGATACGCAGTATTTT; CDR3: CASSPLLAGSTDTQYF
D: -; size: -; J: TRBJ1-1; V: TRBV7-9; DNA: TGTGCCAGCAGCTTAGGACAGACGAACACTGAAGCTTTCTTT; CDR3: CASSLGQTNTEAFF
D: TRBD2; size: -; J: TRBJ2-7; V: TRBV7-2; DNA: TGTGCCAGCAGCCTAACCGGGACTAGCGGGACCTACGAGCAGTACTTC; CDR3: CASSLTGTSGTYEQYF
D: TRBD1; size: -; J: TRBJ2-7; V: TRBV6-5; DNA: TGTGCCAGCAGCCCCGGGACAGGGGTTTTCGAGCAGTACTTC; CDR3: CASSPGTGVFEQYF
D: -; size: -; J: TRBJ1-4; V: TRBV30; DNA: TGTGCCTGGAGCGCGGGGGGGGGTAATGAAAAACTGTTTTTT; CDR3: CAWSAGGGNEKLFF
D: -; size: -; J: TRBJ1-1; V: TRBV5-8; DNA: TGTGCCAGCAGCTTGAGGGGTTGGGGAAGTGAAGCTTTCTTT; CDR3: CASSLRGWGSEAFF
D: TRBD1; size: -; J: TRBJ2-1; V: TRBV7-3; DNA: TGTGCCAGCAGCTGGGGACAGGGCAACAATGAGCAGTTCTTC; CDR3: CASSWGQGNNEQFF
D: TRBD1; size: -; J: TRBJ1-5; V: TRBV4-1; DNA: TGCGCCAGCAGCCAAGTGAGGGGGCGCAATCAGCCCCAGCATTTT; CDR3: CASSQVRGRNQPQHF